The clone carrying this T cell receptor beta chain has just a few counts. Deletions cut 0 bases from V and 7 bases from J, with 6 bases between. The V gene's germline CDR1 is MDHEN and CDR2 SYDVKM. The CDR3 runs to 12 residues. PCR involved 60 Vbeta and 13 Jbeta primers. Sequencing used immunoSEQ multiplex PCR; TCRdb keeps in-frame clones, though not all of them. Among some 160,000 clones listed, roughly 80% were seen once. The data are from a study of cytomegalovirus exposure and HLA in healthy donors. Input material: PBMCs. The clonotype originates from a middle-aged woman in good health and CMV-seronegative. The chain has TRBV28 and TRBJ1-2, with D unresolved. CDR3 sequence reads: CASSLWGSGYTF. CDR3 nucleotides: TGTGCCAGCAGTTTATGGGGGAGTGGCTACACCTTC.